The TCR beta chain under discussion was sequenced for a study of blood T cells in healthy people across ages. Each donor's blood draw was roughly 10 milliliters of peripheral blood. The use of a sample-barcoded 5' primer and a J-beta primer mix characterized a second PCR of about 6 to 12 cycles. Each cDNA molecule carried a tag from a template-switch adaptor that contained 12 random nucleotides. TCRdb recomputed calls from the 5' RACE reads with MiXCR, one row per CDR3 protein. The table lists about 780,000 distinct CDR3 sequences, roughly 25% of them singletons. The germline V and J ends were trimmed by 0 bases and 1 base, with 12 bases remaining between them. CDR3 length: 16 residues. The same specimen was also included in a second study, on T cells of mothers and their children. That paper states: The authors added sample barcodes and 2-4 random nucleotides using the M1S primer of the second PCR.

This receptor was obtained from a boy younger than 18 in good health. The sequenced material came from blood. The gene calls are TRBV12-3 or TRBV12-4 and TRBJ1-1; D unresolved. The CDR3, as DNA: TGTGCCAGCAGTTTAGCGCGGCGGGCGGCGAACACTGAAGCTTTCTTT. As protein: CASSLARRAANTEAFF.